These 17 T cell receptor beta chains share one sample of origin, sequenced in a study of T cell repertoires in cytomegalovirus infection (dated by TCRdb to 2018 to 2020). The instrument given in TCRdb is Illumina HiSeq 1500. TCRdb ran its own pipeline on the public reads, namely fastp trimming at Q25 and MiXCR clone calling, and kept in-frame beta chains. Every entry covers one CDR3 protein and lists the most common genes and DNA from its rows. In this sample the table shows 250,000 or so distinct CDR3 sequences, about a sixth of which occur a single time. Roughly 45% of the sample rests with the top ten. Input material: CD8+ T cells from PBMCs. Receptor source: a human donor in good health (CMV status not recorded). Some clones in this sample may be carry-over from other donors' samples.

The rearrangement joins TRBV7-6 to TRBJ2-3; D is unresolved. This CDR3 is 14 amino acids long. Trimming took 6 bases from V and 4 from J, leaving 14 bases between them. Germline V gene lookup returns CDR1 SGHVS and CDR2 FNYEAQ. This CDR3 reads CASSTGGRADTQYF. The CDR3 DNA sequence: TGTGCCAGCAGTACGGGTGGTAGGGCAGATACGCAGTATTTT.

This clonotype was observed a handful of times. The rearrangement links TRBV5-6 to TRBJ2-5, with D possibly being TRBD1 or TRBD2 (5 bases each). The germline gives CDR1 SGHDT, CDR2 YYEEEE. Trimming stripped 2 bases from V and 1 base from J, with 15 bases between. The CDR3 loop spans 16 amino acids. CDR3 sequence: CASSFPTRGPQETQYF. The CDR3 region has the DNA TGTGCCAGCAGCTTTCCAACGAGGGGTCCCCAAGAGACCCAGTACTTC.

This chain joins TRBV20-1 and TRBJ2-2; TRBD2 matches 11 bases. Germline loops: CDR1 DFQATT, CDR2 SNEGSKA (reference sequence). CDR3 size: 17 residues. V shed 6 bases and J 6 bases; nucleotides not matched to a gene: 15. The CDR3 reads CSALSSGGTRRSGELFF. The CDR3 region has the DNA TGCAGTGCCTTATCTAGCGGGGGGACCAGGCGCTCCGGGGAGCTGTTTTTT.

This clonotype was seen a handful of times. The V and J genes are TRBV9 and TRBJ1-2, with a weak D call TRBD1 (6 bases). Germline CDR1 SGDLS, CDR2 YYNGEE. V dropped 2 bases and J dropped 7 bases, with 15 bases sitting between them. The CDR3 covers 14 residues. CDR3 nucleotide sequence: TGTGCCAGCAGCGTCTCACAGGGACGCGGTGGCTACACCTTC. Residues: CASSVSQGRGGYTF.

This chain connects TRBV5-6 to TRBJ1-2; possible D gene TRBD1, 5 bases. V lost 4 bases and J 5 bases, leaving 18 bases between the germline ends. The CDR3 runs 15 residues. CDR1 and CDR2 (germline): SGHDT, YYEEEE. CDR3 region: CASSPGFEDNYGYTF. The CDR3 region has the DNA TGTGCCAGCAGCCCCGGATTTGAGGACAATTATGGCTACACCTTC.

This clonotype came up many times. V is TRBV6-5 and J is TRBJ1-6; D unclear. Germline V lookup: CDR1 MNHEY, CDR2 SVGAGI. Trimming shortened V by 4 bases and J by 4 bases, and 8 bases separated the two germline ends. CDR3 length: 14 amino acids. CDR3 DNA: TGTGCCAGCAGTTCTAACATGTATAATTCACCCCTCCACTTT. Protein product: CASSSNMYNSPLHF.

This clonotype occurred a few times. The chain has TRBV14 and TRBJ2-7, with D uncertain. The CDR3 covers 14 residues. The V gene's germline CDR1 is SGHDN and CDR2 FVKESK. V gave up 1 base and J gave up 3 bases, with 10 bases separating them. The CDR3 loop reads CASSQAGSLYEQYF. The CDR3 coding sequence is TGTGCCAGCAGCCAAGCGGGCAGCCTCTACGAGCAGTACTTC.

This clonotype was counted a few times. The gene calls are TRBV20-1 and TRBJ2-7; no clear D gene. Germline CDR1 reads DFQATT; CDR2 reads SNEGSKA (reference sequence). Trimming removed 3 bases at V and 2 bases at J, with 17 bases between. This CDR3 contains 15 residues. The CDR3 nucleotides read TGCAGTGCTAGTGAGGATGCAGAGGAAACCTACGAGCAGTACTTC. Its translation is CSASEDAEETYEQYF.

This clonotype has ten or more counts. The V gene is TRBV14, the J gene TRBJ2-3, with D possibly being TRBD1 (5 bases). V lost 4 bases and J 2 bases, leaving 19 bases between the germline ends. This CDR3 comprises 17 residues. Germline V gene lookup returns CDR1 SGHDN and CDR2 FVKESK. The CDR3 DNA follows: TGTGCCAGCAGCCCCTCGGGCAGGGAACTGTACACAGATACGCAGTATTTT. It specifies CASSPSGRELYTDTQYF.

V gene TRBV28 combines with J gene TRBJ1-1; weak D call: TRBD1 (6 bases). The CDR3 is made up of 16 amino acids. Trimming took off 2 bases at V and 0 bases at J, with 13 bases between the two ends. Germline values: CDR1 MDHEN, CDR2 SYDVKM. CDR3 residues: CASSLPRRDMNTEAFF. For the CDR3, the DNA is TGTGCCAGCAGTTTACCAAGGAGGGACATGAACACTGAAGCTTTCTTT.

This clonotype came up many times. The chain joins TRBV7-8 to TRBJ1-1; tentatively, D is TRBD1 (5 bases). The CDR3 is 14 amino acids. In germline, CDR1 is SGHVS, CDR2 FQNEAQ. Trimming took off 5 bases at V and 3 bases at J, with 13 bases between the two ends. CDR3 in amino acids: CASSPHKGYTEAFF. CDR3 nucleotide sequence: TGTGCCAGCAGCCCCCACAAGGGGTACACTGAAGCTTTCTTT.

V is TRBV7-9 and J is TRBJ1-4, with 9 bases that match TRBD1. Losses at the gene ends were 4 bases for V and 2 bases for J; bases not matched to a gene: 5. Per the germline V gene, CDR1 is SEHNR and CDR2 is FQNEAQ (reference sequence). The CDR3 loop spans 16 amino acids. CDR3 nucleotides: TGTGCCAGCAGCTCGGACAGGGGTCGGACTAATGAAAAACTGTTTTTT. Encoded protein: CASSSDRGRTNEKLFF.

This clonotype occurred many times. This chain uses TRBV7-6 with TRBJ1-1, with TRBD1 as a possible D gene (5 bases). This CDR3 comprises 17 residues. Germline values: CDR1 SGHVS, CDR2 FNYEAQ. Trimming pared 0 bases from V and 1 base from J, leaving 15 bases between. CDR3 residues: CASSLANLGGRNTEAFF. Written as DNA, the CDR3 is TGTGCCAGCAGCTTAGCGAATTTGGGGGGAAGGAACACTGAAGCTTTCTTT.

This clonotype has a handful of counts. The chain is built from TRBV12-3 or TRBV12-4 and TRBJ2-7, with D perhaps given as TRBD1 or TRBD2 (6 bases each). V lost 6 bases and J lost 5, with 14 bases in between. The CDR3 totals 13 residues. CDR3 nucleotide sequence: TGTGCCAGCAGCGCGGGACACCGAAACGAGCAGTACTTC. It encodes CASSAGHRNEQYF.

This clonotype was detected only a few times. The gene calls are TRBV20-1 and TRBJ1-5; D may be TRBD1 (5 bases). The CDR3 is made up of 13 amino acids. CDR1 and CDR2 (germline): DFQATT, SNEGSKA (reference sequence). V gave up 4 bases and J gave up 3 bases, with 10 bases separating them. The chain's CDR3 is CSAKGRANQPQHF. CDR3 DNA: TGCAGTGCTAAAGGCAGGGCCAATCAGCCCCAGCATTTT.

There are many counts of this clonotype. The chain uses TRBV7-8 and TRBJ2-3; D uncertain. Trimming pared 1 base from V and 2 bases from J, leaving 7 bases between. There are 14 residues in the CDR3. In germline, CDR1 is SGHVS, CDR2 FQNEAQ. The CDR3 is CASSLGRPTDTQYF. DNA for the CDR3: TGTGCCAGCAGCTTAGGTCGGCCCACAGATACGCAGTATTTT.

This clonotype was recorded many times. V gene TRBV7-2 combines with J gene TRBJ2-5, with 9 bases lining up with TRBD1. Germline trimming cut 2 bases from V and 5 bases from J; bases unmatched to any gene: 6. This CDR3 has 15 amino acids. CDR1 is SGHTA, CDR2 FQGNSA, per germline. In nucleotides, the CDR3 is TGTGCCAGCAGCTTACGGGGACAGGGTAGGGAGACCCAGTACTTC. It specifies CASSLRGQGRETQYF.